This TCR beta chain was documented in a study of blood T cell repertoires in COVID-19. Turning to the study itself: Material from acute and convalescent COVID-19 was sourced from the United States, Italy and Spain.

Sequencing used immunoSEQ multiplex PCR; TCRdb keeps in-frame clones, though not all of them. Of about 94,000 clones in the sample, around nine tenths were seen once. Per the germline V gene, CDR1 is SGHTS and CDR2 is YDEGEE. The junction had 7 bases not matched to a gene; V was cut back by 5 bases and J by 1 base. This CDR3 has 17 amino acids. The receptor comes from a woman aged 80 or over with acute or convalescent COVID-19. V usage is TRBV5-8 and J usage is TRBJ1-6; 9 bases fit TRBD1. The material sequenced was peripheral blood. CDR3 loop: CASRVQGALSYNSPLHF. CDR3 nucleotides: TGTGCCAGCAGAGTACAGGGGGCTCTATCCTATAATTCACCCCTCCACTTT.